This TCR beta chain comes out of a study of T-cell reconstitution after alpha-beta-depleted transplantation in children. Many counts were recorded for this clonotype. Its antigen is undetermined. Preparation of the TCRbeta library used unique molecular identifiers. TCRdb reprocessed the PCR reads with MiXCR, giving one entry per CDR3 protein. This sample has 200,000 or so distinct CDR3 sequences, with just under 6.5% found just once. Trimming left V 5 bases short and J 0 bases short, with 14 bases between. The CDR3 totals 15 residues. CDR1 LNHNV and CDR2 YYDKDF come from the germline V gene (reference sequence). Findings and caveats of the study: The study reportedly traced alpha-beta T cells about two months after transplant to several hundred expanded graft clones. Day-60 TCRbeta diversity that was high in some patients was derived from surviving recipient T cells and thymic progenitors. Counts and diversity of T cells one year after transplant came mostly from newly produced T cells.

The chain recombines TRBV15 with TRBJ2-7, with D perhaps being TRBD1 or TRBD2 (6 bases each). The specimen comprised PBMCs, sampled before TCRalphabeta/CD19-depleted stem cell transplant. This clonotype was sampled from a girl less than two years old with combined immunodeficiency, due to receive a stem cell transplant. This chain's CDR3 is CATSPWRGTSYEQYF. CDR3 in DNA: TGTGCCACCAGCCCTTGGAGGGGGACCTCCTACGAGCAGTACTTC.